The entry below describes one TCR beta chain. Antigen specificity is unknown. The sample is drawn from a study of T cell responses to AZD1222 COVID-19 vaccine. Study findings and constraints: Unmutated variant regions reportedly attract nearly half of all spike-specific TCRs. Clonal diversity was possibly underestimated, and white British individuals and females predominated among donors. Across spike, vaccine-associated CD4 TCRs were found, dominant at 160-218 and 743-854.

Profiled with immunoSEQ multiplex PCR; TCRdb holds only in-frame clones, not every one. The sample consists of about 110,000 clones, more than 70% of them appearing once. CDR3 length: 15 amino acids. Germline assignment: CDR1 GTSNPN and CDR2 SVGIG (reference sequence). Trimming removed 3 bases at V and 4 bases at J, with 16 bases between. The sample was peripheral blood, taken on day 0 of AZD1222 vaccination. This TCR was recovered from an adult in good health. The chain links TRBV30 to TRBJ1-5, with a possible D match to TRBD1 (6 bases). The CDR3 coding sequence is TGTGCCTGGAGAACAGGGAGTGGTCCTAATCAGCCCCAGCATTTT. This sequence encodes CAWRTGSGPNQPQHF.